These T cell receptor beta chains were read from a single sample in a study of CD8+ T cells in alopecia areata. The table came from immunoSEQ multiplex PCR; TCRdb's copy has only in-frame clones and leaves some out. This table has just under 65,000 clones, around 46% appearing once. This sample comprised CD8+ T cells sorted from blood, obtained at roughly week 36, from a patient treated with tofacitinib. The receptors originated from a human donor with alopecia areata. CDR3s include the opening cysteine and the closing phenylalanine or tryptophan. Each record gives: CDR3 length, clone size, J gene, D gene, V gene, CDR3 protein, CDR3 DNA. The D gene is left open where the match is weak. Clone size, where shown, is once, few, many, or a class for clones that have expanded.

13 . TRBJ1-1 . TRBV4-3 CASSQTSGNEAFF TGCGCCAGCAGCCAAACCAGTGGGAATGAAGCTTTCTTT
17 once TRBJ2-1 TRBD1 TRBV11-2 CASSYSTGFEFGNEQFF TGTGCCAGCAGCTACTCGACAGGGTTTGAATTTGGCAATGAGCAGTTCTTC
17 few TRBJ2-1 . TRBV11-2 CASSRLGVVTDHNEQFF TGTGCCAGCAGCCGTTTGGGCGTAGTCACCGATCACAATGAGCAGTTCTTC
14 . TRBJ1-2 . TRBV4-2 CASSLYKGGNGYTF TGTGCCAGCAGCCTATATAAGGGAGGGAATGGCTACACCTTC
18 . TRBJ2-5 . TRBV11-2 CASTHSDSGGVHAETQYF TGTGCCAGCACCCACTCGGACTCGGGCGGGGTTCACGCCGAGACCCAGTACTTC
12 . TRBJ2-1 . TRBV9 CASSVNYNEQFF TGTGCCAGCAGCGTGAACTACAATGAGCAGTTCTTC
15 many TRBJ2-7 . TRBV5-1 CASSLVGDGSYEQYF TGCGCCAGCAGCTTGGTCGGAGACGGCTCCTACGAGCAGTACTTC
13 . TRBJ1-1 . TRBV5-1 CASSLGPSAEAFF TGCGCCAGCAGCTTGGGGCCGAGCGCTGAAGCTTTCTTT
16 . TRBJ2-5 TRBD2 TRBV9 CASSVFTSGAQETQYF TGTGCCAGCAGCGTTTTCACTAGCGGGGCCCAAGAGACCCAGTACTTC
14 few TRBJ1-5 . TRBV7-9 CASSSGGVGQPQHF TGTGCCAGCAGCTCCGGAGGGGTTGGTCAGCCCCAGCATTTT
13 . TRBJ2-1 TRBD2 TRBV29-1 CSATGGSRNEQFF TGCAGCGCCACGGGCGGGAGCCGGAATGAGCAGTTCTTC
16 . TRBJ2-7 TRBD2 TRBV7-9 CASSLGLGLAGNEQYF TGTGCCAGCAGCTTAGGATTGGGACTAGCGGGAAACGAGCAGTACTTC
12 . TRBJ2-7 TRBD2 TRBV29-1 CSVGDYDYEQYF TGCAGCGTTGGGGACTACGACTACGAGCAGTACTTC
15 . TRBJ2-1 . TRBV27 CASSYGVAGVNEQFF TGTGCCAGCAGTTATGGGGTGGCCGGGGTCAATGAGCAGTTCTTC
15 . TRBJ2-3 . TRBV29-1 CSVEVRVPSTDTQYF TGCAGCGTTGAAGTGCGGGTACCTAGCACAGATACGCAGTATTTT
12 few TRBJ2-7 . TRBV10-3 CAISEDRREQYF TGTGCCATCAGTGAGGACAGGAGAGAGCAGTACTTC
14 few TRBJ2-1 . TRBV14 CASSGRDGLNEQFF TGTGCCAGCAGCGGCCGGGACGGGTTGAATGAGCAGTTCTTC
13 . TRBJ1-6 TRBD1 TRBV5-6 CASSQGVGSPLHF TGTGCCAGCAGCCAGGGGGTAGGTTCACCCCTCCACTTT
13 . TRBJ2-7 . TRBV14 CASSRDHSYEQYF TGTGCCAGCAGCCGAGACCACTCCTACGAGCAGTACTTC
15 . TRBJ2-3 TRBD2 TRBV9 CASSVAGREADTQYF TGTGCCAGCAGCGTAGCTGGGCGGGAGGCAGATACGCAGTATTTT
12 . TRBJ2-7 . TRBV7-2 CASSSPTPEQYF TGTGCCAGCAGCAGCCCCACACCGGAGCAGTACTTC
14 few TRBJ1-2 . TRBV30 CAWSATTHGYGYTF TGTGCCTGGAGTGCCACCACCCATGGGTATGGCTACACCTTC
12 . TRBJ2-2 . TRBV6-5 CASSYGGGELFF TGTGCCAGCAGTTACGGAGGCGGGGAGCTGTTTTTT
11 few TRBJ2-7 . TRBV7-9 CASSPVYEQYF TGTGCCAGCAGCCCCGTCTACGAGCAGTACTTC
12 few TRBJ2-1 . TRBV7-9 CAHTGGSDEQFF TGTGCCCACACCGGGGGTAGCGATGAGCAGTTCTTC
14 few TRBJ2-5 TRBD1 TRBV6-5 CASSHWDSRETQYF TGTGCCAGCAGTCACTGGGACAGTCGGGAGACCCAGTACTTC
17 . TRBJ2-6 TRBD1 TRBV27 CASAGTGVRSGANVLTF TGTGCCAGCGCTGGGACAGGTGTTCGCTCTGGGGCCAACGTCCTGACTTTC
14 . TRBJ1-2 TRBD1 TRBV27 CASSLGQGTYGYTF TGTGCCAGCAGTTTGGGACAGGGGACGTATGGCTACACCTTC
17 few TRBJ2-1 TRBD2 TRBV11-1 CASSSSGLAGSYNEQFF TGTGCCAGCAGCTCCTCGGGACTAGCGGGCTCCTACAATGAGCAGTTCTTC
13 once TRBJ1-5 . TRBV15 CATSRRDNQPQHF TGTGCCACCAGCCGTAGAGACAATCAGCCCCAGCATTTT